The TCR beta chain under discussion was sequenced for a study of draining lymph node invasion in breast cancer (TCRdb year 2020). In terms of the full investigation: Nodal metastasis was diagnosed by histology and cytokeratin immunohistochemistry and confirmed by EpCAM/CD45 flow cytometry. Across breast cancer tissues, a separate targeted assay used bulk TCR-beta CDR3 sequencing to compare sorted memory regulatory T cells with memory conventional CD4 T cells. Matched non-invaded and tumor-invaded tumor-draining lymph nodes plus the primary tumor were contributed by each patient, with both Treg and Tconv subsets profiled. The separate targeted TCR sequencing included lymph nodes from five patients, and primary tumors were also sequenced for three of those five patients. The paper as a whole reports these results and caveats: Roughly 14-25% of Treg TCRs were shared with Tconvs per tissue, interpreted as suggesting peripheral Treg induction. The data could not resolve whether Treg conversion took place in a given organ or whether converted Tregs recirculated between nodes and tumor. Some of the top 100 tumor clones were detected in invaded and non-invaded nodes, suggesting recirculation between tumor and draining nodes. In the targeted TCR-seq data, Tregs appeared to be more clonally expanded than Tconvs in all tissues, and lower diversity was found for both subsets in tumor than in lymph nodes. Tracking the tumor top-100 clones was possible in just a couple of patients. TCRs shared between the Treg and Tconv subsets were viewed as suggestive of, but not proof of, a common clonal origin.

Notes on this clonotype: The antigen it recognizes is unknown. No much larger clone exists at a distance of one base, and base qualities are not known.

The library was prepared using bulk RNA-seq. The sample was run on an Illumina HiSeq 2500. In the source study's methods: CDR3 sequences in the separate targeted TCR-seq dataset were extracted from raw reads and quantified using MiXCR version 2.1.5 with default parameters. TCR-beta clones in the separate targeted TCR-seq dataset were defined according to the combination of V gene, J gene and CDR3 sequence. In the separate targeted TCR-seq dataset, clones with fewer than three counts were first removed, after which only the 90% most strongly expressed clones per sample were kept. The separate targeted TCR-seq dataset calculated Treg-Tconv overlap for each tissue as the number of shared clones divided by the total number of Treg clones, multiplied by 100. The raw public reads went through TCRdb reprocessing: fastp at Q25, MiXCR clone calling, in-frame beta chains kept. For every CDR3 protein sequence, its rows merge into one entry that carries the most common genes and DNA. V and J calls and clone size were set by TCRdb, not the authors. The sample table lists about 2,900 distinct CDR3 sequences, 60% to 85% of them with a count of one. 9.7% of the sample is in the top ten clones.

CD4+ CD45RA- CD25- cells were sorted as memory conventional CD4 T cells. Each tumor-draining lymph node was classified as non-invaded if metastatic tumor cells were absent and as invaded if metastatic tumor cells were present. T cells were pre-enriched with a Miltenyi Pan T Cell isolation kit before staining and sorting. Immunohistochemistry for estrogen receptor, progesterone receptor, HER2 and Ki-67 was used to characterize primary tumors. Within a few hours after surgery, fresh surgical tissue was processed by cutting the tissue into small fragments. Tissue fragments were enzymatically digested with Liberase TL plus DNase for 20 to 25 minutes and were then filtered through a 40-micrometer strainer. After DAPI live/dead staining, sorting was performed on a BD FACS Aria II with about 96-99% purity. Sorted cells were lysed in TCL buffer, and RNA was purified using a Norgen Single Cell RNA purification kit that included DNase treatment.

Trimming takes 7 bases from V and 5 bases from J, and the germline ends sit 17 bases apart. There are 14 amino acids in the CDR3, from cysteine to phenylalanine inclusive. The read is trimmed to its CDR3 DNA, 42 bases read in frame from base 1. CDR1 SGHTA and CDR2 FQGNSA are derived from the germline V gene. The sample consisted of sorted memory CD4+ effector T cells from a lymph node. The sample's cell subset or site label, decoded: CD45RA-negative sorted CD4+ T cells (memory Tconv or effector/memory Treg). The receptor was isolated from a female donor with luminal breast cancer. The chain joins TRBV7-2 to TRBJ1-1; the D gene is possibly TRBD1, with 5 bases matching. The DNA sequence follows: TGTGCCAGCACCCCATTCGGGGCGGGTACTGAAGCTTTCTTT. Its coded protein is CASTPFGAGTEAFF. The CDR3, completed at both ends by the reference TRBV7-2 and TRBJ1-1 genes, gives the full variable domain GAGVSQSPSNKVTEKGKDVELRCDPISGHTALYWYRQSLGQGLEFLIYFQGNSAPDKSGLPSDRFSAERTGGSVSTLTIQRTQQEDSAVYLCASTPFGAGTEAFFGQGTRLTVV.